The sequence of this T cell receptor (beta chain) was determined in a study of CD8+CD57+ T cells in acquired aplastic anemia. Template material for TCR beta VDJ and CDR3 profiling consisted of genomic DNA. Each CDR3 protein is one row after TCRdb ran MiXCR on the reads. The data hold under 500,000 distinct CDR3 sequences, with more than 25% observed a single time. CD8+CD57+ cell expansion, shown by flow cytometry, had occurred in the patients selected for sequencing. V lost 2 bases to trimming and J lost 6 bases, with 13 bases between them. There are 14 residues in the CDR3. Germline CDR1 is SGDLS and CDR2 is YYNGEE.

This clonotype was sampled from a human donor with aplastic anemia. The sequencing input was sorted CD4+, CD8+, or CD8+CD57+ T cells (not recorded which) from PBMCs. V usage is TRBV9 and J usage is TRBJ2-3; tentatively, D is TRBD1 (5 bases). This CDR3 is CASSVRQLRDTQYF. CDR3 DNA sequence: TGTGCCAGCAGCGTTCGACAGCTTCGGGATACGCAGTATTTT.